This entry features one TCR beta chain sequence. The clone's antigen remains unknown. Because it lacks the conserved phenylalanine or tryptophan at the end, this CDR3 is likely a read error. Because the CDR3's place on the DNA is in doubt, the DNA is left out and the CDR3 is given as listed by TCRdb. This sample is drawn from a study of tumor and adjacent non-tumor tissue in lung cancer (dated by TCRdb to 2016 to 2018). With respect to the entire study: Patients with adenocarcinoma (roughly 12), squamous cell carcinoma (2) and small cell lung cancer (1) were included in the cohort. TCRbeta CDR3 sequencing was performed on under 35 paired specimens, with one tumor sample and one normal lung sample collected per patient. Sequencing produced about 130 million productive TCRbeta reads in total, an average of approximately 4.5 million reads per sample. Using bulk TCRbeta repertoires from over twelve lung cancer patients, the study set lung tumor tissue side by side with matched distant non-tumor lung tissue. Among the roughly 15 patients, ages ranged from about 30 to 80 years, about 10 were men and 5 were women, and disease was TNM stage I to III.

Libraries came from multiplex PCR. Sequencing took place on an Illumina HiSeq 2500. TCRbeta libraries were constructed through three rounds of nested PCR with primers (Table S4) according to protocols adapted from ARM-PCR. Before sequencing, PCR products of 200-500 bp were cut from the gel and purified using the QIAquick gel extraction kit. Per the source publication's procedure: Reads were cleaned using Trimmomatic, were merged into complete CDR3 sequences using FLASH, and were assigned to V(D)J germline segments using MiTCR. Clonal diversity was computed as the inverse Simpson's index with VDJtools. In-frame sequences lacking a premature stop codon were counted as productive reads. Using fastp trimming at Q25 and MiXCR clonotype assembly, TCRdb reanalyzed the public sequencing data and kept in-frame beta chains. Rows merge per CDR3 protein into single entries with the most common DNA and genes. The V and J calls follow TCRdb's processing rather than the paper's. Recorded for this sample are 77,000 or so distinct CDR3 sequences; 76% of them occurred a single time. Together, the top ten hold less than 50% of the sample.

CDR1 and CDR2, looked up from the germline V gene, are SGHAT and FQNNGV. The CDR3 totals 16 residues, both ends included. Overall study outcomes, separate from this receptor: Neither the sequencing platform nor unique molecular identifiers are named or mentioned anywhere in the methods. Because peripheral blood was not sequenced, the blood TCRbeta repertoires of the lung cancer patients in the study went unexamined. In normal lung, the top 100 clones accounted for a significantly larger cumulative share of the repertoire than in tumor tissue. TCR diversity (inverse Simpson) was significantly higher in tumor than in normal lung tissue (roughly 430 vs 170, P = 0.0075, Mann-Whitney U test). TCR diversity was significantly higher in younger patients, and higher tumor TCR diversity was associated with shorter overall and disease-free survival. With only approximately 16 patients in the cohort, the authors noted that larger samples and more detailed clinical data are needed.

RNA was isolated from bulk unsorted tissue, and RNA quality was assessed with a NanoDrop ND-1000 and an Agilent 2100. Distant non-tumor tissue taken more than 3 cm from the tumor edge was used as the normal lung sample. Donors were newly diagnosed lung cancer patients admitted for thoracic surgery in China between August and November 2014, without prior chemotherapy. Patients who had received previous radiotherapy or chemotherapy, or who had another concurrent cancer, were excluded from the study. Surgical tissue pieces of about 1-2.2 cm3 were preserved in RNAlater solution and stored at -80 °C until use.

Sequencing used distant non-tumor lung tissue. The sequence derives from a man in his sixties or seventies with non-small cell lung cancer. This receptor chain uses TRBV11-2 and TRBJ2-2; the table gives TRBD1 as D, unverified against the DNA. The CDR3 protein is CASSLVGTGVAGELFH.